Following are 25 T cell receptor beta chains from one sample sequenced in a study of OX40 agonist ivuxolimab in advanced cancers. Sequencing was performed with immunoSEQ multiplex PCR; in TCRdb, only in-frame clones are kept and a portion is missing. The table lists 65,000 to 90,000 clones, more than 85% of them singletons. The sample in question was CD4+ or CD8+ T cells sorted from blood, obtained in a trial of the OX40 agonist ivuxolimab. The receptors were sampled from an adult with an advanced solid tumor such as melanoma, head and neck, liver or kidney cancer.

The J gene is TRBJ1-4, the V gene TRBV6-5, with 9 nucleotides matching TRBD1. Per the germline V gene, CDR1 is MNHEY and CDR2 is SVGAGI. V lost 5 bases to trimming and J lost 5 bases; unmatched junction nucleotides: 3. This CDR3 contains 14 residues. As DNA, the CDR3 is TGTGCCAGCAGTCCCGGGACAGGGAATGAAAAACTGTTTTTT. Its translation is CASSPGTGNEKLFF.

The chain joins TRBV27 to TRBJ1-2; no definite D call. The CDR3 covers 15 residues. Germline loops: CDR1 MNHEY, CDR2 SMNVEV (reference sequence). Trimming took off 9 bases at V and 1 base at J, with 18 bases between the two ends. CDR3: CASRKGRPDNYGYTF. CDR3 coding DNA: TGTGCCAGTCGGAAAGGGCGGCCAGATAACTATGGCTACACCTTC.

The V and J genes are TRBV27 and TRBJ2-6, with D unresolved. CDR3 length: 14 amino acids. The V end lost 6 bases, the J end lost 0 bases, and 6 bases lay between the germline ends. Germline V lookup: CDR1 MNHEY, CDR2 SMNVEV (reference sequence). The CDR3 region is CASSLVSGANVLTF. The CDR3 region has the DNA TGTGCCAGCAGCCTTGTCTCTGGGGCCAACGTCCTGACTTTC.

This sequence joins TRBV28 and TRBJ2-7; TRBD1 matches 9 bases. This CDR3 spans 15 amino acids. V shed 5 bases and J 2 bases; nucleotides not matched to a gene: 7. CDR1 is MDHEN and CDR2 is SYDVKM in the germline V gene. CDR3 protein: CASSRPQGATYEQYF. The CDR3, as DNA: TGTGCCAGCAGTCGGCCACAGGGGGCCACCTACGAGCAGTACTTC.

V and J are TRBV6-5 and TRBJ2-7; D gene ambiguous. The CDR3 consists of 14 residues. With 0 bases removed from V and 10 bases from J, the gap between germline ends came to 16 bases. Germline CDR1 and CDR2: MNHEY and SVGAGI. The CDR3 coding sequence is TGTGCCAGCAGTTACTCGGAAGTAGAGTTGCCACAGTACTTC. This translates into CASSYSEVELPQYF.

The CDR3 is CATRQGGENTEAFF. The CDR3 DNA follows: TGTGCCACCCGACAGGGAGGGGAGAACACTGAAGCTTTCTTT. V gene TRBV10-3 combines with J gene TRBJ1-1; 7 bases are a match to TRBD1. J gave up 1 base and V 10 bases, and 9 bases lay outside the gene matches. CDR1 ENHRY and CDR2 SYGVKD come from the germline V gene. CDR3 length: 14 residues.

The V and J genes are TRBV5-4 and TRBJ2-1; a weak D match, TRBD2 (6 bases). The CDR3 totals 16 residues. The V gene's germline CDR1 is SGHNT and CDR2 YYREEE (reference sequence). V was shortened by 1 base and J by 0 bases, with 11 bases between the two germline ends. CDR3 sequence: CASSLWGGNSYNEQFF. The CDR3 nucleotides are TGTGCCAGCAGCTTGTGGGGCGGGAACTCCTACAATGAGCAGTTCTTC.

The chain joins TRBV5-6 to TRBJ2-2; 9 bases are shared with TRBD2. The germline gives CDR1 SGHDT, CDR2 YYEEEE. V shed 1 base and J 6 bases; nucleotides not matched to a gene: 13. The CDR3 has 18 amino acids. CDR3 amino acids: CASSLISGLARGAGELFF. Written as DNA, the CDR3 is TGTGCCAGCAGCTTGATATCGGGACTAGCTAGGGGGGCCGGGGAGCTGTTTTTT.

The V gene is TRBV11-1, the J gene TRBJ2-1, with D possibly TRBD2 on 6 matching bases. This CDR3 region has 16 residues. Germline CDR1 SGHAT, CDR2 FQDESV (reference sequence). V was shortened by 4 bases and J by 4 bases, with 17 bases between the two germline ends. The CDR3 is CASSSPRIAAYNEQFF. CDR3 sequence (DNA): TGTGCCAGCAGCTCGCCTCGGATAGCGGCATACAATGAGCAGTTCTTC.

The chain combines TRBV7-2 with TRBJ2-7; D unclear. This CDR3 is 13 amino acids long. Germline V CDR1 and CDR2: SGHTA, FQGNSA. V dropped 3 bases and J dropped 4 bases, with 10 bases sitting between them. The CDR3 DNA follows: TGTGCCAGCAGCTTGCCTGCGTCTTACGAGCAGTACTTC. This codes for CASSLPASYEQYF.

The CDR3 DNA reads as TGTGCCAGCACCTCGAGGCGGCCAGCCTACGAGCAGTACTTC. This translates into CASTSRRPAYEQYF. This chain links TRBV28 with TRBJ2-7; D gene unclear. CDR1 MDHEN and CDR2 SYDVKM come from the germline V gene. The CDR3 sequence is 14 residues long. V lost 7 bases to trimming and J lost 2 bases, with 15 bases between them.

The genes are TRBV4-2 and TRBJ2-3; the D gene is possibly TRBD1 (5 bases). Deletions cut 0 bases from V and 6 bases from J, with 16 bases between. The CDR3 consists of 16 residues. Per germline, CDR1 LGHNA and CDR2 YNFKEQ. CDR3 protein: CASSQDVSPKGDTQYF. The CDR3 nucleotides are TGTGCCAGCAGCCAAGATGTAAGCCCGAAGGGGGATACGCAGTATTTT.

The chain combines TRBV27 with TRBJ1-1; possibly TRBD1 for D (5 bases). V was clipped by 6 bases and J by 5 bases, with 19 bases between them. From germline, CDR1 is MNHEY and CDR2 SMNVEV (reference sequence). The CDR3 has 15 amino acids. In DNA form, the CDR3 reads TGTGCCAGCAGCTTAGGGGAGGGACTAAGAACTGAAGCTTTCTTT. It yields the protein CASSLGEGLRTEAFF.

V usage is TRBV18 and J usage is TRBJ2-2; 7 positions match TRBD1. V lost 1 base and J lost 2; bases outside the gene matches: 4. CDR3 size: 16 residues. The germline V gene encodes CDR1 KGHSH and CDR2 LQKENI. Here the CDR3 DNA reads TGTGCCAGCTCACCACGAGGGGGCGCAAACACCGGGGAGCTGTTTTTT. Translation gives CASSPRGGANTGELFF.

The chain's CDR3 is CASSLRRKKQYF. CDR3 nucleotides: TGTGCCAGCAGCTTGCGGCGGAAAAAGCAGTACTTC. The chain couples TRBV5-6 to TRBJ2-7; D remains unclear. From germline, CDR1 is SGHDT and CDR2 YYEEEE. This CDR3 spans 12 amino acids. Trimming stripped 1 base from V and 8 bases from J, with 10 bases between.

The DNA of the CDR3 is TGTGCCAGCAGCGTACATGTCCCCGGCGCAGATACGCAGTATTTT. Translated: CASSVHVPGADTQYF. This chain joins TRBV9 and TRBJ2-3; D not resolved. This CDR3 comprises 15 residues. Germline CDR1 is SGDLS and CDR2 is YYNGEE. V lost 1 base and J lost 4, with 13 bases in between.

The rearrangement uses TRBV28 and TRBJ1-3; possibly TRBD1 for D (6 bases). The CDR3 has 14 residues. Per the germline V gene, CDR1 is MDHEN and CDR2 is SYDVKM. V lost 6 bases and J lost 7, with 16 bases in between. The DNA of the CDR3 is TGTGCCAGCAGGCTAGGAGGGGGGGAGAACACCATATATTTT. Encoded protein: CASRLGGGENTIYF.

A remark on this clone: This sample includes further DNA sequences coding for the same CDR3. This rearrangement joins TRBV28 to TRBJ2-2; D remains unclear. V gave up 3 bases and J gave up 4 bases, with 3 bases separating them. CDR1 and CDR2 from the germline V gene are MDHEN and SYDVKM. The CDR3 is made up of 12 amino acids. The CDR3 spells CASSLATGELFF. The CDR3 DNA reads TGTGCCAGCAGTTTGGCCACCGGGGAGCTGTTTTTT. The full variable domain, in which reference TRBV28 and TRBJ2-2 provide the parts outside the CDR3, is DVKVTQSSRYLVKRTGEKVFLECVQDMDHENMFWYRQDPGLGLRLIYFSYDVKMKEKGDIPEGYSVSREKKERFSLILESASTNQTSMYLCASSLATGELFFGEGSRLTVL.

CDR3 residues: CASSFSGRARRDTGELFF. In DNA, the CDR3 is TGTGCCAGCAGCTTCTCCGGCAGGGCGCGACGGGACACCGGGGAGCTGTTTTTT. V is TRBV7-9 and J is TRBJ2-2; TRBD1 is a possible D gene (5 bases). The CDR3 runs 18 residues. Trimming shortened V by 3 bases and J by 3 bases, and 20 bases separated the two germline ends. Germline V gene data show CDR1 as SEHNR and CDR2 as FQNEAQ (reference sequence). Drawing the rest from reference TRBV7-9 and TRBJ2-2, the complete variable domain is DTGVSQNPRHKITKRGQNVTFRCDPISEHNRLYWYRQTLGQGPEFLTYFQNEAQLEKSRLLSDRFSAERPKGSFSTLEIQRTEQGDSAMYLCASSFSGRARRDTGELFFGEGSRLTVL.

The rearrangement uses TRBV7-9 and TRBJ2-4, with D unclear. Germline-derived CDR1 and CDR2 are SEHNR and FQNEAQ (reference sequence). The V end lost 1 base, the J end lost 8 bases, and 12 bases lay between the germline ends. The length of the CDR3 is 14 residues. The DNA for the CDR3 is TGTGCCAGCAGCTTAGGCCAACCCGCGGACATTCAGTACTTC. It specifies CASSLGQPADIQYF.

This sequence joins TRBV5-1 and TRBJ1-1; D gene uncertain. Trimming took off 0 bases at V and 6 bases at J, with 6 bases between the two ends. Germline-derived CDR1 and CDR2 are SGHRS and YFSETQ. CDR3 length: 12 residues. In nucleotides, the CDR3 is TGCGCCAGCAGCTTGGGAAGGCCTGAAGCTTTCTTT. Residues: CASSLGRPEAFF.

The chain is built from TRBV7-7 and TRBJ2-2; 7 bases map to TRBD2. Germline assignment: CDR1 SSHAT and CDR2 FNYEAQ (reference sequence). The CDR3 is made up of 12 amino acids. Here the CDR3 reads CASGSNTGELFF. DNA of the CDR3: TGTGCTAGCGGGTCGAACACCGGGGAGCTGTTTTTT.

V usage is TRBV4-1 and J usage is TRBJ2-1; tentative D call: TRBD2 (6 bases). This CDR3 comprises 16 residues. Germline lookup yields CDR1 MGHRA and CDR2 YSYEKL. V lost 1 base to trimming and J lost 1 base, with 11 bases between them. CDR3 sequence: CASSQGPAGSYNEQFF. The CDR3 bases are TGCGCCAGCAGCCAAGGTCCTGCGGGATCCTACAATGAGCAGTTCTTC.

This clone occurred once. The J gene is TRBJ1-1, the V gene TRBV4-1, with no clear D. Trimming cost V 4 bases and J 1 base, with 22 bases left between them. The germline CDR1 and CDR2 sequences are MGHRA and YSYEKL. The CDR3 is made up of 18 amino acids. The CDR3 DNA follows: TGCGCCAGCAGCCTATCTGCGGGCGCCGAGGCCCAGAACACTGAAGCTTTCTTT. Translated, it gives CASSLSAGAEAQNTEAFF.

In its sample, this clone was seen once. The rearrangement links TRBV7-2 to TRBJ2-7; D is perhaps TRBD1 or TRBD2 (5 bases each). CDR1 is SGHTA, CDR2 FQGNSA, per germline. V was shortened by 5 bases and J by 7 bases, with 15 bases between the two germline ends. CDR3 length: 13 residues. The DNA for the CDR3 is TGTGCCAGCAGCCCGATGTCCGGGACGGAGCAGTACTTC. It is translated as CASSPMSGTEQYF. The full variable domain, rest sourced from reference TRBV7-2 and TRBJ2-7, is GAGVSQSPSNKVTEKGKDVELRCDPISGHTALYWYRQSLGQGLEFLIYFQGNSAPDKSGLPSDRFSAERTGGSVSTLTIQRTQQEDSAVYLCASSPMSGTEQYFGPGTRLTVT.